The source of this T cell receptor (beta chain) is a study of blood T cell repertoires in COVID-19. Study-wide background: Sample material is recorded as cDNA or gDNA derived from T cells, B-cell-depleted T cells, or PBMCs.

TCRdb keeps only in-frame clones here, not all; method: immunoSEQ multiplex PCR. The top ten clones hold 15% to 19% of a sample with some 250,000 clones, 85% to 90% of them seen once. Trimming took 4 bases from V and 9 from J; bases not matched to a gene: 15. The CDR3 is 17 residues long. Per germline, CDR1 LGHDT and CDR2 YNNKEL (reference sequence). Participants were aged about 18 to 89 years from about 25 US areas. The chain joins TRBV3-1 (or the pseudogene TRBV3-2) to TRBJ2-1, with TRBD2 matching over 10 bases. Sequencing was carried out using PBMCs or T cells enriched from blood (not recorded which). This TCR came from a man aged 18-30 years who had recovered from COVID-19. The CDR3 reads CASSPSPWLAGVSEQFF. CDR3 bases: TGTGCCAGCAGCCCCAGTCCCTGGCTAGCGGGAGTATCTGAGCAGTTCTTC.